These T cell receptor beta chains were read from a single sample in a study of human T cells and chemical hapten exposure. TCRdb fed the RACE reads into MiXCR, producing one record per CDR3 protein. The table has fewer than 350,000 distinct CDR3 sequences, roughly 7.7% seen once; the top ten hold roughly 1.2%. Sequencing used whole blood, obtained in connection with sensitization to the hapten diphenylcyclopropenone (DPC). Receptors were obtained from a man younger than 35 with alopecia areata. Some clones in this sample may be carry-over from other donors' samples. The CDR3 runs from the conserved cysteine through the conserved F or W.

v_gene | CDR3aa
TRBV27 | CASSLGVAGTYNEQFF
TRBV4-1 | CASSHPRGPEAFF
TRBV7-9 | CASSLTQTAEETQYF
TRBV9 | CASSGPGLPSDTQYF
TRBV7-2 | CASRKDRFYSGANVLTF
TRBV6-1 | CASSQGGGNSNQPQHF
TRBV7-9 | CASSYGQTGPQHF
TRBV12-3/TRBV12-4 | CASSFTSSYNEQFF
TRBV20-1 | CSAKPTGIDNSPLHF
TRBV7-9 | CASSSDSSYTF
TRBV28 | CAIFPGQGRHEQYF
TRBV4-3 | CASSAGPGVQETQYF
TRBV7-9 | CASSSGAGTGASNEQFF
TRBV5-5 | CASSLVGQGLTEAFF
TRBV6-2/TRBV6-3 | CASSYMASGGDEQFF
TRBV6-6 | CASSYDLSASTDTQYF
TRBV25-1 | CASSAPTVGGTEAFF
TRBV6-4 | CASSDSTNTGELFF
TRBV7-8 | CASSSTPGATGNTIYF
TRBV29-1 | CSVVVGSGGGYTF
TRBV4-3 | CASSQDSLAKNIQYF
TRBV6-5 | CASSQLDEGYTF
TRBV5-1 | CASSTQAGAPSGANVLTF
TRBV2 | CASVVRLNEKLFF
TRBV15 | CATSQAGGQETQYF
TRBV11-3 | CASSFTGLDTQYF